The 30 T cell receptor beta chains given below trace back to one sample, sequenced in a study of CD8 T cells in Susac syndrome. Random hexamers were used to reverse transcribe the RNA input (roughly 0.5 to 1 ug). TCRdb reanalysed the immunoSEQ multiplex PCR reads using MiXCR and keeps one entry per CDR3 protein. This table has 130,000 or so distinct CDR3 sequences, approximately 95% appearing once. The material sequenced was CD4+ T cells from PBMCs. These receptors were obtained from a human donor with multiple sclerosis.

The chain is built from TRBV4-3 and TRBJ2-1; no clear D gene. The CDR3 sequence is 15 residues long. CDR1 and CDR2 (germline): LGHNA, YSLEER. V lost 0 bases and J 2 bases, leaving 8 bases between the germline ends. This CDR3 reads CASSQEEATYNEQFF. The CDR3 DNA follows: TGCGCCAGCAGCCAAGAGGAAGCTACCTACAATGAGCAGTTCTTC.

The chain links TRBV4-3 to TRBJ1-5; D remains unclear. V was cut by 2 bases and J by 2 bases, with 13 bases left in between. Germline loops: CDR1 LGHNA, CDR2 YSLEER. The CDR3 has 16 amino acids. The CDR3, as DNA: TGCGCCAGCAGCCAACGGTTCCCTTCTGGCAATCAGCCCCAGCATTTT. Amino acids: CASSQRFPSGNQPQHF.

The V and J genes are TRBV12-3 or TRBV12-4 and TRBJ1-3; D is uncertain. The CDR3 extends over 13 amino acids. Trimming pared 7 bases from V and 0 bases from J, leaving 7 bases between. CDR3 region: CASKADSGNTIYF. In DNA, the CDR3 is TGTGCCAGCAAAGCTGACTCTGGAAACACCATATATTTT.

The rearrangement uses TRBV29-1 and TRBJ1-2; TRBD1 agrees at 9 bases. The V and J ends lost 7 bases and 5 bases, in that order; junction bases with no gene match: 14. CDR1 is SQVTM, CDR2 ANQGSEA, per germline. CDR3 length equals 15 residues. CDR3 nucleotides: TGCAGCGCCCAAGAGGGGACAGGGTCATTGTATGGCTACACCTTC. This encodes CSAQEGTGSLYGYTF.

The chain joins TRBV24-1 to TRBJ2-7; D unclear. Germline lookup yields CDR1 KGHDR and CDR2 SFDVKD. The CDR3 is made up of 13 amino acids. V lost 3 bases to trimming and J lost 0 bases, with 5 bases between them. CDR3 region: CATSDPTSYEQYF. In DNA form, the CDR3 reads TGTGCCACCAGTGATCCTACCTCCTACGAGCAGTACTTC.

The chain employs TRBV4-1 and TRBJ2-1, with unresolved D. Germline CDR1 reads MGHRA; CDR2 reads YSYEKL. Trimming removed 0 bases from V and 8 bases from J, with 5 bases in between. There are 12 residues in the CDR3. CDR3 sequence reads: CASSQEWDEQFF. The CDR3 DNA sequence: TGCGCCAGCAGCCAAGAATGGGATGAGCAGTTCTTC.

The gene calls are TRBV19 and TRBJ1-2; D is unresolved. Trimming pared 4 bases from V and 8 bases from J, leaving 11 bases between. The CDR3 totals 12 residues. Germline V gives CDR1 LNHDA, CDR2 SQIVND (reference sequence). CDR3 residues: CASSTLGRGYTF. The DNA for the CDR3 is TGTGCCAGTAGTACCCTTGGTAGGGGCTACACCTTC.

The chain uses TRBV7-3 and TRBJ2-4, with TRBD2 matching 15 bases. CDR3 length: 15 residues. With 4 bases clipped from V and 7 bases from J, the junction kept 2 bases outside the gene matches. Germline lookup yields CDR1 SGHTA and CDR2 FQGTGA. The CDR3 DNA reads TGTGCCAGCAGCTCCGGGACTAGCGGGAGGAACATTCAGTACTTC. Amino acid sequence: CASSSGTSGRNIQYF.

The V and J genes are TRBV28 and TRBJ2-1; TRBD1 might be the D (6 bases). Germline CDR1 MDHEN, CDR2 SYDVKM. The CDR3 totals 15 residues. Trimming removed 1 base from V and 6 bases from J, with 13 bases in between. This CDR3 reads CASSLSGVGFNEQFF. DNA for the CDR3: TGTGCCAGCAGTTTATCAGGGGTGGGTTTCAATGAGCAGTTCTTC.

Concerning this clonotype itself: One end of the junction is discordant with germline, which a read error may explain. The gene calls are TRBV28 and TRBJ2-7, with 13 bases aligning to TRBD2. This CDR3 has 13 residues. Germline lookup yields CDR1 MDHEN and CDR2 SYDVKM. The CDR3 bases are TGTGCCAGCAGTTCCACCCGTGCGGGACTAGCGGGGTTC. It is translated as CASSSTRAGLAGF.

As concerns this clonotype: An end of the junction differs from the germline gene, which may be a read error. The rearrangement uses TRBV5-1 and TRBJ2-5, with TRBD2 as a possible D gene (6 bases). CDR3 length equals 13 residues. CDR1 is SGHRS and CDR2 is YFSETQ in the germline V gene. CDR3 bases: TGCGCCAGCAGATTGGAGGGCGGAGAGACCCAGTACTTC. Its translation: CASRLEGGETQYF.

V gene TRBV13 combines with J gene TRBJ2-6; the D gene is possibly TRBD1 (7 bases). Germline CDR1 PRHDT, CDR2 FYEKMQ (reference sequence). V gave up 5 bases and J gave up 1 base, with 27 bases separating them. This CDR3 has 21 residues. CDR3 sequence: CASSVTSSPFRGESGANVLTF. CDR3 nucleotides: TGTGCCAGCAGCGTTACCTCCTCCCCCTTCAGGGGGGAGTCTGGGGCCAACGTCCTGACTTTC.

The CDR3 here is CASSQVSNEQFF. The CDR3 bases are TGTGCCAGCAGCCAAGTCTCCAATGAGCAGTTCTTC. The chain recombines TRBV4-2 with TRBJ2-1; D is undetermined. V lost 1 base to trimming and J lost 6 bases, with 4 bases between them. The CDR3 spans 12 residues. Germline V gives CDR1 LGHNA, CDR2 YNFKEQ.

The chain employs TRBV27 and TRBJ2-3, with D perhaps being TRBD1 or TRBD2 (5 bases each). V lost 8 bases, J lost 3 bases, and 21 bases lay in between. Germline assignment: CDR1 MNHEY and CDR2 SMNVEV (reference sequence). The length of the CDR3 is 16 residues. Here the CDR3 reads CASGWAPSRGTDTQYF. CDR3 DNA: TGTGCCAGCGGATGGGCCCCCTCGAGGGGAACAGATACGCAGTATTTT.

The CDR3 coding sequence is TGTGCCAGCAGCCCACCGAACCGCATGAGTGGCTACACCTTC. Protein product: CASSPPNRMSGYTF. The chain recombines TRBV7-8 with TRBJ1-2; D uncertain. Trimming took off 5 bases at V and 7 bases at J, with 17 bases between the two ends. CDR3 length: 14 amino acids. Germline V CDR1 and CDR2: SGHVS, FQNEAQ.

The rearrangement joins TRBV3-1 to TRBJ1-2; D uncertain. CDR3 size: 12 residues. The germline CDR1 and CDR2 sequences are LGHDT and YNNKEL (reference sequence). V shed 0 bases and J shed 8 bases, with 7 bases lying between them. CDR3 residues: CASSQDSRGYTF. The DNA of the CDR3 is TGTGCCAGCAGCCAAGACAGTCGAGGCTACACCTTC.

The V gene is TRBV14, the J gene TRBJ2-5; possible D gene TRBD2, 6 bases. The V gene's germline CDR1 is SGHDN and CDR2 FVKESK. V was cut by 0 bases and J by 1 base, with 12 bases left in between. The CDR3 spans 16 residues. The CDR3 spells CASSQEGDFSQETQYF. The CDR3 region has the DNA TGTGCCAGCAGCCAAGAGGGGGACTTCTCCCAAGAGACCCAGTACTTC.

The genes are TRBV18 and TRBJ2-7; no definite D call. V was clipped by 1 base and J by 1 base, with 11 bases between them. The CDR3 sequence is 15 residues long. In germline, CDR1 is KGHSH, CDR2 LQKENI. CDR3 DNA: TGTGCCAGCTCACCACTCGTGACACCGTCCTACGAGCAGTACTTC. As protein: CASSPLVTPSYEQYF.

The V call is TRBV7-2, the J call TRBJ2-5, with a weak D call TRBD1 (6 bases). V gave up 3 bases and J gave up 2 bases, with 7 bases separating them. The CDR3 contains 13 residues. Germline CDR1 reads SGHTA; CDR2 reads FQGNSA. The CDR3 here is CASSFGQQETQYF. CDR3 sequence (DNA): TGTGCCAGCAGCTTCGGACAGCAAGAGACCCAGTACTTC.

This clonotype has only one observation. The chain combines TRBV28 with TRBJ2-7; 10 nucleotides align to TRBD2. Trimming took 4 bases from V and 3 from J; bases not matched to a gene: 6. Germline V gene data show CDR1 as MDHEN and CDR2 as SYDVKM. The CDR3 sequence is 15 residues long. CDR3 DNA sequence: TGTGCCAGCAGTTCACTAGCGGGGAGGGACTACGAGCAGTACTTC. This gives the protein CASSSLAGRDYEQYF. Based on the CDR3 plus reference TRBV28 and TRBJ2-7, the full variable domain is DVKVTQSSRYLVKRTGEKVFLECVQDMDHENMFWYRQDPGLGLRLIYFSYDVKMKEKGDIPEGYSVSREKKERFSLILESASTNQTSMYLCASSSLAGRDYEQYFGPGTRLTVT.

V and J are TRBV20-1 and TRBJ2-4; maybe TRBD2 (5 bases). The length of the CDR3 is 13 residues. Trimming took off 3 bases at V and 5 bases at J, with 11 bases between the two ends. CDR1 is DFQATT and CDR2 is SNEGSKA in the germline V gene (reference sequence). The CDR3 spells CSASPTGENIQYF. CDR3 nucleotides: TGCAGTGCTAGCCCGACCGGGGAAAACATTCAGTACTTC.

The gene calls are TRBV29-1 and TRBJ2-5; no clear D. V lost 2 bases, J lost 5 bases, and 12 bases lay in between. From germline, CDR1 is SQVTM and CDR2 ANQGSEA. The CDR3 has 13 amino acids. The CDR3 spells CSVETIVGETQYF. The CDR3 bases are TGCAGCGTTGAAACGATAGTTGGGGAGACCCAGTACTTC.

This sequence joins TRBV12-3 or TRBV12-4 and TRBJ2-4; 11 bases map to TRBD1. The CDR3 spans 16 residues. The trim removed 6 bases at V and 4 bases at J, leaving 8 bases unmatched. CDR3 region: CASSPYWDRGKNIQYF. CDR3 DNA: TGTGCCAGCAGCCCTTACTGGGACAGGGGGAAAAACATTCAGTACTTC.

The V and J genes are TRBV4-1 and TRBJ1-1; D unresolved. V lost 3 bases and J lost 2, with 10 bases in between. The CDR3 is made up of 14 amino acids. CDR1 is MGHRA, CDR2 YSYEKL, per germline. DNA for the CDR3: TGCGCCAGCAGCCAGTGGGCCCTTAACACTGAAGCTTTCTTT. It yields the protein CASSQWALNTEAFF.

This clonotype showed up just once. CDR3 loop: CSVGQGLSYEQYF. The CDR3, as DNA: TGCAGCGTTGGGCAGGGGTTGAGCTACGAGCAGTACTTC. The V and J genes are TRBV29-1 and TRBJ2-7; D might be TRBD1 (6 bases). The CDR3 has 13 amino acids. Trimming removed 4 bases from V and 3 bases from J, with 13 bases in between. Germline V CDR1 and CDR2: SQVTM, ANQGSEA.

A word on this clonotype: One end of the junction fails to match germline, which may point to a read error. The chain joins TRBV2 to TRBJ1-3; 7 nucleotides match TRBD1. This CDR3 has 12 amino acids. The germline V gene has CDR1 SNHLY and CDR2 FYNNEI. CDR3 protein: CASSASGTAMDF. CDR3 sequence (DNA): TGTGCCAGCAGTGCCTCAGGGACAGCGATGGATTTT.

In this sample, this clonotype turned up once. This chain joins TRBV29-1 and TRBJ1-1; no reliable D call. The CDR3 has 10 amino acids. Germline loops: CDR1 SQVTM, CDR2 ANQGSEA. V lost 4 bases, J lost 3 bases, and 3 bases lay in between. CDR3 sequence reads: CSVGHTEAFF. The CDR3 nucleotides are TGCAGCGTTGGACACACTGAAGCTTTCTTT.

CDR3 residues: CSAREAGIEQFF. The CDR3 nucleotides are TGCAGTGCTAGAGAGGCAGGGATTGAGCAGTTCTTC. The chain is built from TRBV20-1 and TRBJ2-1; the D gene is possibly TRBD1 (5 bases). The germline V and J ends were trimmed by 0 bases and 9 bases, with 9 bases remaining between them. The CDR3 spans 12 residues. CDR1 DFQATT and CDR2 SNEGSKA come from the germline V gene (reference sequence).

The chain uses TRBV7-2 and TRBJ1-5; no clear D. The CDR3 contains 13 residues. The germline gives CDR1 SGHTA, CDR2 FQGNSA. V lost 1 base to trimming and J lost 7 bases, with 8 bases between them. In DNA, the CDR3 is TGTGCCAGCAGCTTAGATGCGGTCCAGCCCCAGCATTTT. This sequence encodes CASSLDAVQPQHF.

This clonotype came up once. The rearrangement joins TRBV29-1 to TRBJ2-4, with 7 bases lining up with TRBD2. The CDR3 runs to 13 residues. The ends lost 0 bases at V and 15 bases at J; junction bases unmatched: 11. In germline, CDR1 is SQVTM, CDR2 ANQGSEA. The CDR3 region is CSVEEGSGGPSYF. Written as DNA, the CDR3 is TGCAGCGTTGAAGAGGGTTCGGGGGGACCCTCGTACTTC.